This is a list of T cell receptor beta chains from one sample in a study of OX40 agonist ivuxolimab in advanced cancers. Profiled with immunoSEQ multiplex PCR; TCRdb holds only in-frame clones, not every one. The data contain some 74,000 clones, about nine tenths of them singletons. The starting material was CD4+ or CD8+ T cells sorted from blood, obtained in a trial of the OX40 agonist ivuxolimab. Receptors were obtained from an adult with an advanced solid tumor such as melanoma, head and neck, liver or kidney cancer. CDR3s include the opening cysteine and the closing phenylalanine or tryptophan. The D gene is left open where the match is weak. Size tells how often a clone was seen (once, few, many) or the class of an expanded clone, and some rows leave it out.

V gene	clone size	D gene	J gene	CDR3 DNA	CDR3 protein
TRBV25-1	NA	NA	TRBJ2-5	TGTGCCAGCAGTGAAGGGTGGGAGCAGTACTTC	CASSEGWEQYF
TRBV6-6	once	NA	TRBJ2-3	TGTGCCAGCAGTTACGGACGGGGGAGAACAGATACGCAGTATTTT	CASSYGRGRTDTQYF
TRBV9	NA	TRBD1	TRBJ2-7	TGTGCCAGCAGCGTAGAAGGGGGCGGCCTGTCCTACGAGCAGTACTTC	CASSVEGGGLSYEQYF
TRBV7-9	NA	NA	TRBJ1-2	TGTGCCAGCACCAGACAGAACTATGGCTACACCTTC	CASTRQNYGYTF
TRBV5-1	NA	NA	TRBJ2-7	TGCGCCAGCATGGCCGGGACGTACGCCTACGAGCAGTACTTC	CASMAGTYAYEQYF
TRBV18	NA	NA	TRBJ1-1	TGTGCCAGCTCACCGGGACTGAACACTGAAGCTTTCTTT	CASSPGLNTEAFF
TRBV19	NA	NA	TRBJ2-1	TGTGCCAGTAGTATGGTGAAGATGCGGAATGAGCAGTTCTTC	CASSMVKMRNEQFF
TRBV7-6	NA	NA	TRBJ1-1	TGTGCCAGCAGCGGTGGCCACATATTAGGCACTGAAGCTTTCTTT	CASSGGHILGTEAFF
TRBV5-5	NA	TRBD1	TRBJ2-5	TGTGCCAGCTGCCGGGACAGGGGGTTGGAGACCCAGTACTTC	CASCRDRGLETQYF
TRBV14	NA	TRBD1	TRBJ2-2	TGTGCCAGCAGCTATATTTATTCCGGGACAGGGATCGGCACCGGGGAGCTGTTTTTT	CASSYIYSGTGIGTGELFF
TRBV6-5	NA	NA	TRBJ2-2	TGTGCCAGCAGGCCGGGAGCGCGAATAACCGGGGAGCTGTTTTTT	CASRPGARITGELFF
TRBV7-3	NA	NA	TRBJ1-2	TGTGCCAGCAGCTTAACTTTTTCGGGGAATGGCTACACCTTC	CASSLTFSGNGYTF
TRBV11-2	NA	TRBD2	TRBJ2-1	TGTGCCAGCAGCTCTACTAGCGGGGGGGCCCTATGGGAGCAGTTCTTC	CASSSTSGGALWEQFF
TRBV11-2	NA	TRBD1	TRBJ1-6	TGTGCCAGCAGTCAGGGGGCGCAGAATAATTCACCCCTCCACTTT	CASSQGAQNNSPLHF
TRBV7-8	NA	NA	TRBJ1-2	TGTGCCAGCAGCTTAGAGCAGGGGATAAATGGCTACACCTTC	CASSLEQGINGYTF
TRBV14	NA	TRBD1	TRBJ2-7	TGTGCCAGCAGCCACAGAACAGCGACAGGGATTGATCGCGAGCAGTACTTC	CASSHRTATGIDREQYF
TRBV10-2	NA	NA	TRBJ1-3	TGCGCCAGCAGCTCAGGGTCTGGAAACACCATATATTTT	CASSSGSGNTIYF
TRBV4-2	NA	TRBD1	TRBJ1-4	TGTGCCAGCAGCCAAGAGAAGGGACAGGGAAGGGAAAAACTGTTTTTT	CASSQEKGQGREKLFF
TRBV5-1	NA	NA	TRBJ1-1	TGCGCCAGCAGCTTGGAGGTCGGGAGATCCGAAGCTTTCTTT	CASSLEVGRSEAFF
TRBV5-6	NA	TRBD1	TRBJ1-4	TGTGCCAGCAGCTTGTTAGGACAGGGAGATGAAAAACTGTTTTTT	CASSLLGQGDEKLFF
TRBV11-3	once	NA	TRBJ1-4	TGTGCCACCCATGCTTCGGGTAAGAAACTGTTTTTT	CATHASGKKLFF
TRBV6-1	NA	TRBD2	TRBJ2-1	TGTGCCAGCAGTGCAACTAGGGGACTAGCGGGGAATGAGCAGTTCTTC	CASSATRGLAGNEQFF
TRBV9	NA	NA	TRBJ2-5	TGTGCCAGCAGCCAGGGTGGGAGGGGGACCCCCCAAGAGACCCAGTACTTC	CASSQGGRGTPQETQYF
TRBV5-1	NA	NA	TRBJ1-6	TGCGCCAGCAGCTTAGACACAGCCTATAATTCACCCCTCCACTTT	CASSLDTAYNSPLHF
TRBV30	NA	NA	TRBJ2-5	TGTGCCTGGACACAGACAGCCCAAGAGACCCAGTACTTC	CAWTQTAQETQYF
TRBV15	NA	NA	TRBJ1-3	TGTGCCACCAGTGGGGTAGGCACTGGAAACACCATATATTTT	CATSGVGTGNTIYF
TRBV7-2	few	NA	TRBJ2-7	TGTGCCAGCAGCTCGAACAGGCCCGCCGAGCAGTACTTC	CASSSNRPAEQYF
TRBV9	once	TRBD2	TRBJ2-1	TGTGCCAGCAGCGTCCGCCTAAGCGGGGGGCGAAATGAGCAGTTCTTC	CASSVRLSGGRNEQFF
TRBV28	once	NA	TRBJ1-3	TGTGCCAGCATCCCAGGTTATCCCGGCAATGGAAACACCATATATTTT	CASIPGYPGNGNTIYF
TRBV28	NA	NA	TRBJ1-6	TGTGCCAGCAGATTTCTGGGGAGCTCCTATAATTCACCCCTCCACTTT	CASRFLGSSYNSPLHF
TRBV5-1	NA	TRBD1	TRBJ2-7	TGCGCCAGCAGCTTGACCTACTTTCCCTCAGAGGGGGCGGACGAGCAGTACTTC	CASSLTYFPSEGADEQYF
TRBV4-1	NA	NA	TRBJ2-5	TGCGCCAGCAGCTCTGGGACGGGAGAGACCCAGTACTTC	CASSSGTGETQYF
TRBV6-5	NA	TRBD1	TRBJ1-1	TGTGCCAGCAGTTATCATTGGGAAAGGGGGCGGACTGAAGCTTTCTTT	CASSYHWERGRTEAFF
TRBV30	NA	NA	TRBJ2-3	TGTGCCTGGAAAAAGGGACTCGGTCAAACAGATACGCAGTATTTT	CAWKKGLGQTDTQYF
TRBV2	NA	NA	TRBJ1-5	TGTGCCAGCAGTGAGGGAAATCAGCCCCAGCATTTT	CASSEGNQPQHF
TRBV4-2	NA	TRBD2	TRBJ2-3	TGTGCCAGCAGCCGTGGGACTAGCGGGGGGGAATTCACAGATACGCAGTATTTT	CASSRGTSGGEFTDTQYF
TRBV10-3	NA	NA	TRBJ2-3	TGTGCCATCTCCACGGGGGCCGGGGGCGGAGATACGCAGTATTTT	CAISTGAGGGDTQYF
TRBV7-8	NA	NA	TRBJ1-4	TGTGCCAGCAGCTTAAAGGGGCCTAATGAAAAACTGTTTTTT	CASSLKGPNEKLFF
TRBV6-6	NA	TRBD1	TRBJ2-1	TGTGCCAGCAATGACAGGGGGCCTCGGGATGAGCAGTTCTTC	CASNDRGPRDEQFF
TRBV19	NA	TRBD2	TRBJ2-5	TGTGCCAGTAGTATCGCTCGACTAGCGGGGGGACGAGAGACCCAGTACTTC	CASSIARLAGGRETQYF
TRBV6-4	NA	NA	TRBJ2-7	TGTGCCAGCAGTGACTTGCCTGTCGGGGGTCCATCCTCCTACGAGCAGTACTTC	CASSDLPVGGPSSYEQYF
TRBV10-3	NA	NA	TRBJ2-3	TGTGCCATCAGTGAGATGCTAGCCGTCCCAGATACGCAGTATTTT	CAISEMLAVPDTQYF
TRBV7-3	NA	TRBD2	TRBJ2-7	TGTGCCAGCAGCACTAGCGGGGGGTTATCCTACGAGCAGTACTTC	CASSTSGGLSYEQYF
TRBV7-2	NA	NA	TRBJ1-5	TGTGCCAGCAGCTTAGAGCCAGGAGGCCAGCCCCAGCATTTT	CASSLEPGGQPQHF
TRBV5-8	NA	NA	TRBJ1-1	TGTGCCAGCAGATTGACAGAGAACACTGAAGCTTTCTTT	CASRLTENTEAFF
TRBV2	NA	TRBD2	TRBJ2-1	TGTGCCAGTAAAGCGGGGAGCTCCTACAATGAGCAGTTCTTC	CASKAGSSYNEQFF
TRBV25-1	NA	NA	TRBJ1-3	TGTGCCAGCAGTGCCCCAGGAAACACCATATATTTT	CASSAPGNTIYF
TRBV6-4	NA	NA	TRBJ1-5	TGTGCCAGCAGTGACTCGCTCCCGGGGGGGGAGCCCCAGCATTTT	CASSDSLPGGEPQHF
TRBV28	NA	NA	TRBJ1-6	TGTGCCAGCAGCCCGAGGGGATCGGGTAATTCACCCCTCCACTTT	CASSPRGSGNSPLHF
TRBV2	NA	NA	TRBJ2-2	TGTGCCAGCAGTTTGGGGCAGGGGAACACCGGGGAGCTGTTTTTT	CASSLGQGNTGELFF
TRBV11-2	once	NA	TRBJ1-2	TGTGCCAGCAGCTTAGATCTGATAGCCTATGGCTACACCTTC	CASSLDLIAYGYTF
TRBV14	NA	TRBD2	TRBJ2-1	TGTGCCAGCAGCCAACTAGCGGGGGGGCTCAATGAGCAGTTCTTC	CASSQLAGGLNEQFF
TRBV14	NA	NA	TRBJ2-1	TGTGCCAGCAGCCATCTCCATGAGCAGTTCTTC	CASSHLHEQFF
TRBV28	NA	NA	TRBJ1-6	TGTGCCAGCAGTTTGTGGGAGGATAATTCACCCCTCCACTTT	CASSLWEDNSPLHF
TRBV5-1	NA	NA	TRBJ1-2	TGCGCCAGCAGCTTGGTACGGGATGGCTACACCTTC	CASSLVRDGYTF